The rows below give T cell receptor beta chains drawn from one sample of a study of cytomegalovirus exposure and HLA in healthy donors. The data were produced by immunoSEQ multiplex PCR, yet TCRdb's version contains in-frame clones alone and is incomplete. The table includes approximately 180,000 clones, around four fifths detected once. The sequencing input was PBMCs. The receptors were gathered from a woman aged 45 to 65 in good health and CMV-seropositive. Both conserved end residues are part of each CDR3. D genes are given only for firm matches. Some rows mark clone size as missing; the rest say once, few, many or name a class of expanded clone.

>TRBV21-1|.|TRBJ1-2|.
TGTGCCAGCAGTCACGAGCTTGACAGGGGATACACCTTC
CASSHELDRGYTF
>TRBV6-6|TRBD2|TRBJ2-5|.
TGTGCCAGCAGTGGGGGGGAAGAGACCCAGTACTTC
CASSGGEETQYF
>TRBV11-2|.|TRBJ1-6|.
TGTGCCAGCACCCGGGACAACTATAATTCACCCCTCCACTTT
CASTRDNYNSPLHF
>TRBV7-7|TRBD2|TRBJ2-5|.
TGTGCTAGCAGCTTGGGGGGGCCTAGCGGGGCCCAAGAGACCCAGTACTTC
CASSLGGPSGAQETQYF
>TRBV4-1|TRBD1|TRBJ1-5|.
TGCGCCAGCAGCCAAGATTCAACAGGGGCCAATCAGCCCCAGCATTTT
CASSQDSTGANQPQHF
>TRBV11-1|TRBD1|TRBJ2-5|.
TGTGCCAGCAGCTTAGGGACAGGTGGCGAGACCCAGTACTTC
CASSLGTGGETQYF
>TRBV6-9|.|TRBJ1-1|.
TGTGCCAGCAGTTCGGCGGGGGCGGAAACTGAAGCTTTCTTT
CASSSAGAETEAFF
>TRBV29-1|TRBD1|TRBJ2-3|.
TGCAGCGTTTCGGACAGGGGGCGCGGTAGCACAGATACGCAGTATTTT
CSVSDRGRGSTDTQYF
>TRBV10-2|.|TRBJ1-4|once
TGCGCCAGCAGGTTACAGATTCTTAATGAAAAACTGTTTTTT
CASRLQILNEKLFF
>TRBV30|TRBD1|TRBJ1-5|.
TGTGCCTGGAGTAACAGGGGGTTTCAGCCCCAGCATTTT
CAWSNRGFQPQHF
>TRBV2|.|TRBJ2-5|.
TGTGCCAGCAGTGTTCGTCTAACCTTCCAAGAGACCCAGTACTTC
CASSVRLTFQETQYF
>TRBV2|.|TRBJ1-4|.
TGTGCCAGCAGTGAGGGCCCTGGGGAGTTAAGTGAAAAACTGTTTTTT
CASSEGPGELSEKLFF
>TRBV7-9|TRBD1|TRBJ1-6|.
TGTTCCAGCAGCTCTACAGGGGGTTCCTATAATTCACCCCTCCACTTT
CSSSSTGGSYNSPLHF
>TRBV6-5|TRBD2|TRBJ2-1|.
TGTGCCAGCAGTCCCTCTAGCGGGGGGGCCAATGAGCAGTTCTTC
CASSPSSGGANEQFF
>TRBV12-5|TRBD2|TRBJ2-1|.
TGTGCTAGTGGTCCCCGGGGGGGGGTGAAGCAGTTCTTC
CASGPRGGVKQFF
>TRBV6-5|.|TRBJ1-1|.
TGTGCCAGCAGCTCAGGGTTGAACACTGAAGCTTTCTTT
CASSSGLNTEAFF
>TRBV5-6|.|TRBJ2-3|.
TGTGCCAGCAGCTTGGGTTTAGGGGGGGGGCCGACAGATACGCAGTATTTT
CASSLGLGGGPTDTQYF
>TRBV29-1|TRBD1|TRBJ1-1|.
TGCAGCGCCGGACAGGGCGGGCGGACTGAAGCTTTCTTT
CSAGQGGRTEAFF
>TRBV6-1|.|TRBJ1-1|.
TGTGCCAGCAGTGACCAAAGCTGGAACACTGAAGCTTTCTTT
CASSDQSWNTEAFF
>TRBV19|.|TRBJ1-6|.
TGTGCCGTGGGTCCGGGACTCCTTAATTCACCCCTCCACTTT
CAVGPGLLNSPLHF
>TRBV7-3|.|TRBJ2-3|.
TGTGCCAGCAGCTTGTACATCACAGATACGCAGTATTTT
CASSLYITDTQYF
>TRBV27|.|TRBJ2-7|.
TGTGCCAGCAGTACCTACAGGGGGGGTACGTTGCAGCAGTACTTC
CASSTYRGGTLQQYF
>TRBV5-6|TRBD2|TRBJ2-5|.
TGTGCCAGCAGCTTGGGGGGTAGCGGGGGGGCCAAGACCCAGTACTTC
CASSLGGSGGAKTQYF
>TRBV18|.|TRBJ1-1|few
TGTGCCAGCTCACCTCAGGTGGTCATGAACACTGAAGCTTTCTTT
CASSPQVVMNTEAFF
>TRBV14|TRBD1|TRBJ2-1|.
TGTGCCAGCAGCCAGCTACAGGGGTTAGGCTCCTACAATGAGCAGTTCTTC
CASSQLQGLGSYNEQFF
>TRBV30|.|TRBJ2-2|.
TGTGCCTGGAAGGGAGCGACGAACACCGGGGAGCTGTTTTTT
CAWKGATNTGELFF
>TRBV7-9|.|TRBJ2-1|.
TGTGCCAGCAGCCCCCAATCCTCCTACAATGAGCAGTTCTTC
CASSPQSSYNEQFF
>TRBV11-2|.|TRBJ1-1|few
TGTGCCAGCAGCTTTTCCCAAGAGGCTCCTGCTTTCTTT
CASSFSQEAPAFF
>TRBV9|.|TRBJ2-2|.
TGTGCCAGCAGCGTAGCAGAGGTGGGGAACACCGGGGAGCTGTTTTTT
CASSVAEVGNTGELFF
>TRBV27|.|TRBJ1-2|.
TGTGCCAGCAGACCTACGACAGGTCCTAACTATGGCTACACCTTC
CASRPTTGPNYGYTF
>TRBV5-4|TRBD1|TRBJ1-1|.
TGTGCCAGCAGCCCCGGGACAGTGACGACCACTGAAGCTTTCTTT
CASSPGTVTTTEAFF
>TRBV9|.|TRBJ1-6|.
TGTGCCAGCAGCGTAGAAGTACTTAATTCACCCCTCCACTTT
CASSVEVLNSPLHF
>TRBV7-9|.|TRBJ1-1|.
TGTTCCAGCAGCCAGATTGGCACTGAAGCTTTCTTT
CSSSQIGTEAFF
>TRBV6-1|.|TRBJ2-5|.
TGTGCCAGCAGTGAAGGCTTCGGGGTTGCGGAGACCCAGTACTTC
CASSEGFGVAETQYF
>TRBV5-1|TRBD2|TRBJ2-1|.
TGCGCCAGCACCATGACTAGCGGGGGGTACAATGAGCAGTTCTTC
CASTMTSGGYNEQFF
>TRBV9|.|TRBJ1-2|once
TGTGCCAGCAGCGTAGAGGAGGGGAATATGGATGGCTACACCTTC
CASSVEEGNMDGYTF
>TRBV15|TRBD1|TRBJ1-5|.
TGTGCCACCAGCCCTGACAGGGACCCTACATCCCAGCATTTT
CATSPDRDPTSQHF
>TRBV2|.|TRBJ1-6|.
TGTGCCAGCAATGTACAGGGTCTAAATTCACCCCTCCACTTT
CASNVQGLNSPLHF
>TRBV7-3|TRBD2|TRBJ2-3|.
TGTGCCAGCAGCCCGCGGGGGGATAGCACAGATACGCAGTATTTT
CASSPRGDSTDTQYF
>TRBV19|TRBD1|TRBJ1-5|once
TGTGCCAGTACCTCCTCAGGGGGCGGAGGTGGTTCTCAGCCCCAGCATTTT
CASTSSGGGGGSQPQHF
>TRBV5-4|.|TRBJ2-2|few
TGTGCCAGCAGCTGGGGGGCGGGACAGATGAACACCGGGGAGCTGTTTTTT
CASSWGAGQMNTGELFF
>TRBV9|.|TRBJ1-5|.
TGTGCCAGCAGCGTAGCTACTGGTCAGCCCCAGCATTTT
CASSVATGQPQHF
>TRBV6-1|.|TRBJ2-1|.
TGTGCCAGCACTGGTACAGACTCCTACAATGAGCAGTTCTTC
CASTGTDSYNEQFF
>TRBV4-1|.|TRBJ1-2|.
TGCGCCAGCAGCCAACAACAGGGAATCTATGGCTACACCTTC
CASSQQQGIYGYTF
>TRBV2|TRBD1|TRBJ2-7|.
TGTGCCAGCAGCGTTACAGGGGGCGACGAGCAGTACTTC
CASSVTGGDEQYF